A selection of T cell receptor beta chains follows, all from one sample in a study of cytomegalovirus exposure and HLA in healthy donors. Assay used: immunoSEQ multiplex PCR; TCRdb lists only in-frame clones, some missing. The sample consists of under 130,000 clones, around 80% of them appearing once. The sequenced sample was PBMCs. Receptors originate from a woman in her forties in good health and CMV-seronegative. Both conserved end residues are part of each CDR3. Fields, in order: D gene, V gene, J gene, clone size, CDR3 protein, CDR3 DNA. The D gene is left open where the match is weak. Only some rows state a clone size, as once, few, many or a class for expanded clones.

>NA|TRBV29-1|TRBJ2-2|NA
CSGLGVNTGELFF
TGCAGCGGACTAGGGGTAAACACCGGGGAGCTGTTTTTT
>TRBD1|TRBV27|TRBJ2-7|NA
CASSPTGGDGYEQYF
TGTGCCAGCAGTCCAACAGGGGGCGACGGGTACGAGCAGTACTTC
>NA|TRBV30|TRBJ2-6|once
CAWSRGAGANVLTF
TGTGCCTGGAGTCGAGGTGCTGGGGCCAACGTCCTGACTTTC
>NA|TRBV5-5|TRBJ1-4|NA
CASSLFGRTNEKLFF
TGTGCCAGCAGCTTGTTCGGGAGAACTAATGAAAAACTGTTTTTT
>TRBD1|TRBV5-1|TRBJ2-5|NA
CASSLSPTGGLETQYF
TGCGCCAGCAGCTTGAGCCCGACAGGGGGCCTAGAGACCCAGTACTTC
>TRBD1|TRBV19|TRBJ1-4|NA
CATRQGATNEKLFF
TGTGCCACCCGACAGGGGGCAACTAATGAAAAACTGTTTTTT
>NA|TRBV5-6|TRBJ2-1|NA
CASSFSGGLGNEQFF
TGTGCCAGCAGCTTTTCGGGGGGCCTTGGGAATGAGCAGTTCTTC
>NA|TRBV10-1|TRBJ2-5|NA
CATSTEKGEETQYF
TGCGCCACCTCAACGGAGAAAGGGGAAGAGACCCAGTACTTC
>NA|TRBV28|TRBJ2-7|once
CASSSSTGQAYEQYF
TGTGCCAGCAGTTCATCCACGGGACAAGCCTACGAGCAGTACTTC
>NA|TRBV9|TRBJ2-2|NA
CASSVEPIYTGELFF
TGTGCCAGCAGCGTAGAACCTATTTACACCGGGGAGCTGTTTTTT
>NA|TRBV2|TRBJ1-1|NA
CASSVDMNTEAFF
TGTGCCAGCAGCGTCGACATGAACACTGAAGCTTTCTTT
>NA|TRBV5-1|TRBJ2-1|few
CASSLTASSNEQFF
TGCGCCAGCAGCTTGACGGCTAGCAGCAATGAGCAGTTCTTC
>NA|TRBV29-1|TRBJ1-2|NA
CSARDYRNYGYTF
TGCAGCGCTCGGGACTACCGAAACTATGGCTACACCTTC
>NA|TRBV27|TRBJ1-2|NA
CASSFQGWGTYTF
TGTGCCAGCAGTTTTCAGGGGTGGGGAACCTACACCTTC
>TRBD2|TRBV4-3|TRBJ2-7|NA
CASSQDGTSGREQYF
TGCGCCAGCAGCCAAGATGGGACTAGCGGGCGCGAGCAGTACTTC
>TRBD1|TRBV7-9|TRBJ1-2|NA
CSSSLAQGGRANYGYTF
TGTTCCAGCAGCTTAGCGCAGGGGGGAAGAGCTAACTATGGCTACACCTTC
>TRBD1|TRBV4-3|TRBJ1-1|NA
CASSQGRQGNTEAFF
TGCGCCAGCAGCCAAGGACGACAGGGAAACACTGAAGCTTTCTTT
>NA|TRBV5-1|TRBJ1-2|NA
CASSPQGHYGYTF
TGCGCCAGCAGCCCACAGGGACACTATGGCTACACCTTC
>NA|TRBV18|TRBJ2-6|NA
CASSPPGSSGANVLTF
TGTGCCAGCTCACCACCCGGGAGCTCTGGGGCCAACGTCCTGACTTTC
>NA|TRBV29-1|TRBJ2-3|NA
CSVDGDTDTDTQYF
TGCAGCGTTGATGGTGATACAGACACAGATACGCAGTATTTT
>NA|TRBV21-1|TRBJ2-5|NA
CASSKPLTGKETQYF
TGTGCCAGCAGCAAACCCTTGACAGGGAAAGAGACCCAGTACTTC
>NA|TRBV21-1|TRBJ2-5|NA
CASSKRDSHLLQETQYF
TGTGCCAGCAGCAAACGGGACAGCCATCTCCTCCAAGAGACCCAGTACTTC
>TRBD1|TRBV28|TRBJ1-3|NA
CASSYKGARSGNTIYF
TGTGCCAGCAGTTACAAGGGGGCGCGCTCTGGAAACACCATATATTTT
>TRBD1|TRBV7-9|TRBJ1-1|once
CASSLRQGMNTEAFF
TGTGCCAGCAGCCTCAGACAGGGAATGAACACTGAAGCTTTCTTT
>NA|TRBV6-5|TRBJ2-7|few
CASRSQGSSYEQYF
TGTGCCAGCAGGAGCCAGGGGAGCTCCTACGAGCAGTACTTC
>NA|TRBV2|TRBJ2-5|once
CASSWGAGSQETQYF
TGTGCCAGCAGTTGGGGAGCGGGTAGCCAAGAGACCCAGTACTTC
>TRBD2|TRBV4-2|TRBJ2-5|NA
CASSQDLASGREGETQYF
TGTGCCAGCAGCCAAGATTTGGCTAGCGGGAGGGAGGGAGAGACCCAGTACTTC
>TRBD2|TRBV11-2|TRBJ2-7|once
CASSLSPFPSGATYEQYF
TGTGCCAGCAGCTTATCCCCCTTCCCTAGCGGGGCAACCTACGAGCAGTACTTC
>NA|TRBV6-6|TRBJ2-6|NA
CASSYHGGSGANVLTF
TGTGCCAGCAGTTACCACGGGGGCTCTGGGGCCAACGTCCTGACTTTC
>NA|TRBV30|TRBJ2-2|NA
CAWSVYRAGELFF
TGTGCCTGGAGTGTATATCGGGCCGGGGAGCTGTTTTTT
>TRBD2|TRBV9|TRBJ2-2|few
CASSAGTSGSWAGELFF
TGTGCCAGCAGCGCTGGGACTAGCGGGAGTTGGGCCGGGGAGCTGTTTTTT
>NA|TRBV7-6|TRBJ2-5|NA
CASSPMRETQYF
TGTGCCAGCAGCCCGATGCGGGAGACCCAGTACTTC
>NA|TRBV11-2|TRBJ2-2|NA
CASSPVNTGELFF
TGTGCCAGCAGCCCAGTCAACACCGGGGAGCTGTTTTTT
>TRBD1|TRBV5-8|TRBJ1-1|NA
CASSLTGLSAEAFF
TGTGCCAGCAGCCTGACAGGGCTGAGCGCTGAAGCTTTCTTT
>NA|TRBV9|TRBJ1-1|NA
CASSGESPHQGLWDTEAFF
TGTGCCAGCAGCGGAGAGAGTCCTCATCAGGGGTTATGGGACACTGAAGCTTTCTTT
>NA|TRBV7-9|TRBJ2-7|NA
CASSLNGESEQYF
TGTGCCAGCAGCTTAAATGGAGAGTCCGAGCAGTACTTC
>TRBD1|TRBV9|TRBJ1-2|NA
CASSPRNRGPAYGYTF
TGTGCCAGCAGCCCTCGTAACAGGGGACCCGCCTATGGCTACACCTTC
>TRBD2|TRBV19|TRBJ2-7|NA
CASTDGTRASHF
TGTGCCAGTACTGACGGGACTAGGGCGTCGCACTTC
>TRBD2|TRBV19|TRBJ2-3|NA
CASSIGLAADTQYF
TGTGCCAGTAGTATCGGGCTAGCGGCAGATACGCAGTATTTT
>NA|TRBV28|TRBJ2-3|NA
CASNPRNTDTQYF
TGTGCCAGCAATCCGAGGAACACAGATACGCAGTATTTT
>NA|TRBV5-8|TRBJ1-1|NA
CASSFTGGQTEAFF
TGTGCCAGCAGCTTCACGGGTGGACAAACTGAAGCTTTCTTT
>TRBD1|TRBV27|TRBJ2-2|NA
CASRPRTGEGSGELFF
TGTGCCAGCAGACCTCGGACAGGGGAGGGTTCCGGGGAGCTGTTTTTT
>NA|TRBV27|TRBJ1-4|NA
CASSFLRMAFF
TGTGCCAGCAGCTTTTTGAGGATGGCGTTTTTT
>NA|TRBV18|TRBJ2-2|NA
CASSSGQNTGELFF
TGTGCCAGCTCATCAGGACAGAACACCGGGGAGCTGTTTTTT
>TRBD2|TRBV18|TRBJ2-5|NA
CASSPIREGGETQYF
TGTGCCAGCTCACCAATACGGGAGGGCGGAGAGACCCAGTACTTC
>TRBD1|TRBV7-2|TRBJ2-2|NA
CASSLRGQGFPGELFF
TGTGCCAGCAGCTTACGTGGACAGGGCTTCCCCGGGGAGCTGTTTTTT
>TRBD1|TRBV5-4|TRBJ2-2|NA
CASSGTALTSNTGELFF
TGTGCCAGTTCCGGGACAGCATTAACTTCGAACACCGGGGAGCTGTTTTTT
>TRBD1|TRBV30|TRBJ1-2|NA
CAWSPGRQGNYGYTF
TGTGCCTGGAGTCCCGGTCGACAGGGAAACTATGGCTACACCTTC
>TRBD1|TRBV19|TRBJ1-1|once
CASSKGQQNTEAFF
TGTGCCAGTAGTAAGGGACAGCAGAACACTGAAGCTTTCTTT
>NA|TRBV30|TRBJ1-6|NA
CAWSELLSSYNSPLHF
TGTGCCTGGAGTGAACTGCTGAGCTCCTATAATTCACCCCTCCACTTT